This T cell receptor (beta chain) was documented in a study of blood T cells in healthy people across ages. Findings of the study overall: Naive T cell percentage strongly correlated with TCR beta diversity. With age, beta diversity per million T cells declined roughly linearly, significantly by around 43.

Germline V gene data show CDR1 as SGDLS and CDR2 as YYNGEE. The length of the CDR3 is 16 residues. With V trimmed by 0 bases and J by 6 bases, 10 bases remained unmatched. The second PCR ran about 6 to 12 cycles with a sample-barcoded 5' primer and J-beta primers. Samples each returned at least 2.5 million CDR3-containing paired-end reads. Via MiXCR, TCRdb re-called the 5' RACE reads, giving one row per CDR3 protein. The data hold hundreds of thousands of distinct CDR3 sequences, with 56% observed a single time. Comment on this clonotype: Its cognate antigen is unknown.

The origin of this receptor is a man aged 35 to 55 in good health. This sequence joins TRBV9 and TRBJ2-3; TRBD1 matches at 7 bases. Input material: blood. CDR3 protein: CASSVEAGGRSDTQYF. The CDR3 DNA sequence: TGTGCCAGCAGCGTAGAGGCAGGGGGAAGGTCCGATACGCAGTATTTT.